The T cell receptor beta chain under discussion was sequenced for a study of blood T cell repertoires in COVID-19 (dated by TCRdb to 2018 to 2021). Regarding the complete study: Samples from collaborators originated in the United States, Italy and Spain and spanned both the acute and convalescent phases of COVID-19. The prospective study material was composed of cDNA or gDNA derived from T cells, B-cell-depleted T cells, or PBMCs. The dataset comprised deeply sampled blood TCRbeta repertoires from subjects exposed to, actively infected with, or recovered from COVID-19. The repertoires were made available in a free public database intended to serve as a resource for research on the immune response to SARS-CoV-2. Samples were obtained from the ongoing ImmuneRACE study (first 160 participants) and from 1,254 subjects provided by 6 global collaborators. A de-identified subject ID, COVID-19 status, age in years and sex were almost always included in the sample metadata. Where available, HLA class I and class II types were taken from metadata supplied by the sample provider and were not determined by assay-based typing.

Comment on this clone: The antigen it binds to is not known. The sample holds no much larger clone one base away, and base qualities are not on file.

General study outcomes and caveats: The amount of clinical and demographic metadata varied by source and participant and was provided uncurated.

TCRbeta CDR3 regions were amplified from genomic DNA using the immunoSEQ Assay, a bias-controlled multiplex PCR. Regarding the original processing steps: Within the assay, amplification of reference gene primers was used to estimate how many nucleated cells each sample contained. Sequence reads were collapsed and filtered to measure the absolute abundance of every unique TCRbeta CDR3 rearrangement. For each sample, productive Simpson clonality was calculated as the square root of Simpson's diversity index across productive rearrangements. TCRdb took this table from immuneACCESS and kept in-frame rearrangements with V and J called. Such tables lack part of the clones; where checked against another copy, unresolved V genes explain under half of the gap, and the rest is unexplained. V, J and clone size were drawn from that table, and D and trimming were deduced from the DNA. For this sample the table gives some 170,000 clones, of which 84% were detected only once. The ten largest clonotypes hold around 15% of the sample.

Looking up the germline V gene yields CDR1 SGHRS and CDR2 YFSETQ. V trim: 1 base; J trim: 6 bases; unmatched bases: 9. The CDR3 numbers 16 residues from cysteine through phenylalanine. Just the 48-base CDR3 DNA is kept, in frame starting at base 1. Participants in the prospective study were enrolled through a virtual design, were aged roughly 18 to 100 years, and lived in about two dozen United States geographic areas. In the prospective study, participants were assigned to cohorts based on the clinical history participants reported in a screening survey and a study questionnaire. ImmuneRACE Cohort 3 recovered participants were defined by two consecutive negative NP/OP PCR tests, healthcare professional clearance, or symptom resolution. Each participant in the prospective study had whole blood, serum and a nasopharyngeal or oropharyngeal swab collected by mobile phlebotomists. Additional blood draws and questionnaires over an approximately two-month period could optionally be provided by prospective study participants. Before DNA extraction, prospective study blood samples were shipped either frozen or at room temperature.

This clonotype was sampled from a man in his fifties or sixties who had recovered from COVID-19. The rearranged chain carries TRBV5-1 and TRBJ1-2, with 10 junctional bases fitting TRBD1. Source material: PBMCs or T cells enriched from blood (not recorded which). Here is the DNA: TGCGCCAGCAGCTTGTCATCGGGACAGGGGTACCATGGCTACACCTTC. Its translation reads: CASSLSSGQGYHGYTF.